The rows below give T cell receptor beta chains drawn from one sample of a study of long-term antiretroviral therapy in people with HIV. Assay used: immunoSEQ multiplex PCR; TCRdb lists only in-frame clones, some missing. Of about 7,400 clones in the sample, around 79% are singletons; the top ten hold about 15%. Material: unsorted PBMCs, obtained 0.1 years after starting antiretroviral therapy. These receptors all stem from a man aged 35 to 55 with HIV. CDR3s include the opening cysteine and the closing phenylalanine or tryptophan. The order of the fields is D gene, J gene, V gene, clone size, CDR3 protein, CDR3 DNA. The D gene is left open where the match is weak. Only some rows state a clone size, as once, few, many or a class for expanded clones.

>.|TRBJ2-7|TRBV6-1|.
CASSEFPNRAIHSYEQYF
TGTGCCAGCAGTGAATTCCCCAACAGGGCAATACACTCCTACGAGCAGTACTTC
>TRBD2|TRBJ2-3|TRBV6-6|.
CASSSSGGDTDTQYF
TGTGCCAGCAGCAGTAGCGGGGGGGACACAGATACGCAGTATTTT
>.|TRBJ2-7|TRBV6-5|.
CASSYRAIHEQYF
TGTGCCAGCAGTTACCGGGCCATCCACGAGCAGTACTTC
>.|TRBJ1-1|TRBV6-1|.
CASSAGAGLNTEAFF
TGTGCCAGCAGTGCCGGGGCGGGGCTGAACACTGAAGCTTTCTTT
>.|TRBJ2-7|TRBV28|.
CASSLQVRYEQYF
TGTGCCAGCAGTTTACAGGTACGCTACGAGCAGTACTTC
>.|TRBJ1-6|TRBV15|once
CATSSRTLNSPLHF
TGTGCCACCAGCAGCCGGACCCTAAATTCACCCCTCCACTTT
>.|TRBJ2-1|TRBV29-1|.
CSVEQGGNEQFF
TGCAGCGTTGAACAGGGGGGCAATGAGCAGTTCTTC
>.|TRBJ1-1|TRBV10-3|.
CAISDPGAGTEAFF
TGTGCCATCAGTGATCCGGGGGCTGGAACTGAAGCTTTCTTT
>TRBD1|TRBJ2-7|TRBV6-5|.
CASSRTGKNEQYF
TGTGCCAGCAGTCGGACAGGGAAGAACGAGCAGTACTTC
>TRBD1|TRBJ1-5|TRBV5-8|.
CASSWTGGAYSNQPQHF
TGTGCCAGCAGCTGGACAGGGGGCGCTTATAGCAATCAGCCCCAGCATTTT
>.|TRBJ1-3|TRBV19|.
CASSNTGSGNTIYF
TGTGCCAGTAGTAACACAGGGAGTGGAAACACCATATATTTT
>TRBD1|TRBJ1-1|TRBV14|.
CASSYRGVNTEAFF
TGTGCCAGCAGCTACAGGGGCGTGAACACTGAAGCTTTCTTT
>.|TRBJ2-7|TRBV19|.
CASSSGTFTYEQYF
TGTGCCAGTAGTAGCGGGACTTTTACCTACGAGCAGTACTTC
>TRBD1|TRBJ1-6|TRBV2|few
CASSRTGSNSPLHF
TGTGCCAGCAGTCGGACAGGGAGTAATTCACCCCTCCACTTT
>TRBD2|TRBJ2-1|TRBV11-2|.
CASSPRLAGVYNEQFF
TGTGCCAGCAGCCCTCGACTAGCGGGGGTTTACAATGAGCAGTTCTTC
>.|TRBJ2-1|TRBV7-9|.
CASSPPVLGYNEQFF
TGTGCCAGCAGCCCCCCCGTTTTGGGGTACAATGAGCAGTTCTTC
>TRBD2|TRBJ2-2|TRBV27|.
CASSKAGGHPGELFF
TGTGCCAGCAGTAAAGCGGGGGGGCACCCCGGGGAGCTGTTTTTT
>.|TRBJ1-3|TRBV18|.
CASSPLGPIETGNTIYF
TGTGCCAGCTCACCACTCGGCCCCATAGAGACTGGAAACACCATATATTTT
>.|TRBJ2-1|TRBV4-3|.
CASSQVTGDNEQFF
TGCGCCAGCAGCCAAGTGACGGGGGACAATGAGCAGTTCTTC
>TRBD1|TRBJ2-7|TRBV10-3|.
CAISDAGTVGYEQYF
TGTGCCATCAGTGACGCCGGGACAGTGGGCTACGAGCAGTACTTC